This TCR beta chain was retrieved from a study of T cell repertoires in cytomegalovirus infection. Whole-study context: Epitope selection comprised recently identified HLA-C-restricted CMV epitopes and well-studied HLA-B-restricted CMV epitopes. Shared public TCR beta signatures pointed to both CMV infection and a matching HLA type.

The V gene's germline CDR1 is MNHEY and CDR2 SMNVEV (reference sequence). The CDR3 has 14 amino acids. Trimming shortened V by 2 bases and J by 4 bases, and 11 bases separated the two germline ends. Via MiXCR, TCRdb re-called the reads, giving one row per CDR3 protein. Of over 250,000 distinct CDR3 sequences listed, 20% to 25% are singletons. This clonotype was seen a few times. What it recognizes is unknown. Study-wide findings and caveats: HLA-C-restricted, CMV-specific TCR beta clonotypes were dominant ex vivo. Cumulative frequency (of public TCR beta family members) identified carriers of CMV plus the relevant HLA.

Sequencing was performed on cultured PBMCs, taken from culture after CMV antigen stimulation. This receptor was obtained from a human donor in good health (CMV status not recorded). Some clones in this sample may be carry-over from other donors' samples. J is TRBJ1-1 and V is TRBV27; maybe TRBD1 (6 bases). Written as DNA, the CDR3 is TGTGCCAGCAGTTTACAGGGGAAGGCCACTGAAGCTTTCTTT. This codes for CASSLQGKATEAFF.